This TCR beta chain was observed in a study of CD8+ T cells in alopecia areata. Overall study results and limits: Normal skin's resident alphabeta T cells are sequenced alongside lesional scalp T cells. Possibly because of HLA-related factors, TCR sharing was less clear across patients than in mice.

This clone was seen a handful of times. The target antigen is unknown. Trimming took off 7 bases at V and 2 bases at J, with 14 bases between the two ends. The CDR3 extends over 14 amino acids. Germline CDR1 reads SQVTM; CDR2 reads ANQGSEA. Treatment meaning: oral pan-JAK inhibitor, 5-10 mg twice daily. Alopecia areata patients gave lesional scalp punch biopsies and peripheral blood samples. Sequencing templates came from extracted RNA that was reverse transcribed into cDNA. Sequenced by immunoSEQ multiplex PCR; TCRdb stores in-frame clones only, minus some. The sample has approximately 120,000 clones, 61% seen once; the top ten hold 4.5% to 6%.

Specimen: CD4+ T cells sorted from blood, collected at week 4, from a patient treated with tofacitinib. The receptor comes from a human donor with alopecia areata. The J gene is TRBJ2-2, the V gene TRBV29-1, with a tentative D call TRBD2 (6 bases). The CDR3 DNA sequence: TGCAGCGGGCTACTAGCTGCCAACACCGGGGAGCTGTTTTTT. As protein: CSGLLAANTGELFF.